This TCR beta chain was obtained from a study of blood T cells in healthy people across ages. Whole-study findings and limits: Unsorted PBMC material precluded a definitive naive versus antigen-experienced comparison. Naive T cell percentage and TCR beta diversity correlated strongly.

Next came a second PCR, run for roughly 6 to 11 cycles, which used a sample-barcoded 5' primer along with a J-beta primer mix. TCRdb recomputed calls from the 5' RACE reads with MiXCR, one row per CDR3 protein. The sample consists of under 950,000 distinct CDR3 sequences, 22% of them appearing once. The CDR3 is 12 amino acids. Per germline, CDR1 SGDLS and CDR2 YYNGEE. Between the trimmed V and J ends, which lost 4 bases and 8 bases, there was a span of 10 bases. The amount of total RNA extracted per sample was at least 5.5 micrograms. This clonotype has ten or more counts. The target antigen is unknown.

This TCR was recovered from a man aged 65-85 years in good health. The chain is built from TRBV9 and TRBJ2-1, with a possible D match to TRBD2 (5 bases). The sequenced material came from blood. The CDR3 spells CASSPPSYEQFF. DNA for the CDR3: TGTGCCAGCAGCCCACCTAGCTATGAGCAGTTCTTC. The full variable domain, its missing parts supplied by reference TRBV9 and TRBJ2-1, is DSGVTQTPKHLITATGQRVTLRCSPRSGDLSVYWYQQSLDQGLQFLIQYYNGEERAKGNILERFSAQQFPDLHSELNLSSLELGDSALYFCASSPPSYEQFFGPGTRLTVL.